This record concerns one T cell receptor (beta chain) sequence. Individuals drawn from some 25 US areas were roughly 18 to 100 years old. Grouping used clinical history reported by participants in a survey and questionnaire. The recovered donors of Cohort 3 showed two negative PCRs, clearance, or symptom resolution. The CDR3 is 15 amino acids. Germline V gene data show CDR1 as SGHTA and CDR2 as FQGNSA. V dropped 5 bases and J dropped 0 bases, with 13 bases sitting between them. Assay used: immunoSEQ multiplex PCR; TCRdb lists only in-frame clones, some missing. Among about 170,000 clones listed, approximately 90% were seen once. This sample was taken from a study of blood T cell repertoires in COVID-19.

Sequencing was performed on PBMCs or T cells enriched from blood (not recorded which). The TCR originated in a woman under 30 who had recovered from COVID-19. The chain employs TRBV7-2 and TRBJ1-1, with D possibly matching TRBD1 (6 bases). The CDR3 loop reads CASSVDRSLNTEAFF. The CDR3 DNA is TGTGCCAGCAGCGTAGACAGGAGTTTGAACACTGAAGCTTTCTTT.